The rows below give T cell receptor beta chains drawn from one sample of a study of T cells in localized non-small cell lung cancer. Profiled with immunoSEQ multiplex PCR; TCRdb holds only in-frame clones, not every one. The sample gives roughly 30,000 clones, under 95% of which show up once; about 0.73% is in the top ten. The source material was peripheral blood, sampled before any cancer treatment. These TCRs come from a woman between 35 and 70 years old with stage I lung adenocarcinoma. Both conserved end residues are part of each CDR3. The D gene is left open where the match is weak. Size is omitted from some rows. Given values are once, few, many or a class for expanded clones.

NA | NA | TRBJ2-6 | TRBV19 | TGTGCCAGTAGTAGGCGGACCTCTGGGGCCAACGTCCTGACTTTC | CASSRRTSGANVLTF
TRBD1 | once | TRBJ2-3 | TRBV6-5 | TGTGCCAGCAGTTGGGCCGGGACAGGGAGCACAGATACGCAGTATTTT | CASSWAGTGSTDTQYF
NA | NA | TRBJ2-3 | TRBV6-6 | TGTGCCAGCAGCCTCAGGCAGCGTAGAAGCACAGATACGCAGTATTTT | CASSLRQRRSTDTQYF
NA | NA | TRBJ1-5 | TRBV7-2 | TGTGCCAGCAGCTCGGCCGGGACAACCCTCCATCAGCCCCAGCATTTT | CASSSAGTTLHQPQHF
NA | NA | TRBJ1-1 | TRBV6-4 | TGTGCCAGCAGAGCCCTGGGCACAAAGAACACTGAAGCTTTCTTT | CASRALGTKNTEAFF
NA | NA | TRBJ2-7 | TRBV7-2 | TGTGCCAGCAGCGAAACTGGGGACCGAACAACCTACGAGCAGTACTTC | CASSETGDRTTYEQYF
NA | NA | TRBJ2-3 | TRBV15 | TGTGCCACCAGCAGAATTTCAGACCTTCAAACAAGTACAGATACGCAGTATTTT | CATSRISDLQTSTDTQYF
NA | NA | TRBJ1-1 | TRBV18 | TGTGCCAGCTCACCACCGATGGGGGATACTGAAGCTTTCTTT | CASSPPMGDTEAFF
TRBD2 | NA | TRBJ2-1 | TRBV5-1 | TGCGCCAGCAGCTTCCTAGCGGGGGGGCCGAATGAGCAGTTCTTC | CASSFLAGGPNEQFF
TRBD1 | NA | TRBJ2-1 | TRBV6-1 | TGTGCCAGTTTTCAGGGGGCCATAAACAATGAGCAGTTCTTC | CASFQGAINNEQFF
NA | NA | TRBJ2-1 | TRBV2 | TGTGCCAGCAGTGAAAACCCCTACAATGAGCAGTTCTTC | CASSENPYNEQFF
NA | once | TRBJ1-5 | TRBV21-1 | TGTGCCAGCAGCAAACGAGGAGCAGCAGGGTGCAATCAGCCCCAGCATTTT | CASSKRGAAGCNQPQHF
NA | NA | TRBJ1-2 | TRBV12-5 | TGTGCTAGTGGTTTGGGTGCAGGGAACGGTGGCTACACCTTC | CASGLGAGNGGYTF
NA | few | TRBJ1-1 | TRBV13 | TGTGCCAGCAGCTCGGGACGTGCCCTTGAAGCTTTCTTT | CASSSGRALEAFF
TRBD2 | NA | TRBJ2-1 | TRBV7-3 | TGTGCCAGCAGCTTTGCGGGAGGGGACAATGAGCAGTTCTTC | CASSFAGGDNEQFF
NA | NA | TRBJ2-3 | TRBV5-1 | TGCGCCAGCAGCTCCGCGGACGGTTCAGATACGCAGTATTTT | CASSSADGSDTQYF
NA | NA | TRBJ1-1 | TRBV10-2 | TGCGCCAGCAGTTCAAACAGGGAGGAAGCTTTCTTT | CASSSNREEAFF
NA | NA | TRBJ1-2 | TRBV21-1 | TGTGCCAGCACCTCTCACCTGGTGGACAGGGTTTATTATGGCTACACCTTC | CASTSHLVDRVYYGYTF
NA | NA | TRBJ2-7 | TRBV5-5 | TGTGCCAGCAGCTTCAAGGTCGACGAGCAGTACTTC | CASSFKVDEQYF
NA | NA | TRBJ1-2 | TRBV5-1 | TGCGCCAGCAGCCCCTCGGGTTGGGGGAACGGCTACACCTTC | CASSPSGWGNGYTF
NA | few | TRBJ1-1 | TRBV6-1 | TGTGCCAGCAGTGAGAACGCTGAAGCTTTCTTT | CASSENAEAFF
TRBD1 | NA | TRBJ1-2 | TRBV4-2 | TGTGCCAGCAGCCCCCAATTTCAGGGGGCCGACTATGGCTACACCTTC | CASSPQFQGADYGYTF
NA | NA | TRBJ2-7 | TRBV4-2 | TGTGCCAGCAGCCAAGATCTCGGGGGTGTCGAGCAGTACTTC | CASSQDLGGVEQYF
NA | NA | TRBJ1-5 | TRBV27 | TGTGCCAGCAGTTTATCGATGGGTGTACTGCCCCAGCATTTT | CASSLSMGVLPQHF
NA | NA | TRBJ2-7 | TRBV27 | TGTGCCAGCAGTTTAAACCTGGGGAGTTCCTACGAGCAGTACTTC | CASSLNLGSSYEQYF
NA | NA | TRBJ2-3 | TRBV7-8 | TGTGCCAGCAGCTCGACAGGCCTTTCCACAGATACGCAGTATTTT | CASSSTGLSTDTQYF
TRBD2 | NA | TRBJ2-1 | TRBV29-1 | TGCAGCGTTGACCACACACTAGCGGGAGGGGCCAATGAGCAGTTCTTC | CSVDHTLAGGANEQFF
NA | NA | TRBJ2-2 | TRBV4-2 | TGTGCCAGCAGCCAAGGAGGCGCGGACACCGGGGAGCTGTTTTTT | CASSQGGADTGELFF
NA | few | TRBJ1-2 | TRBV21-1 | TGTGCCAGCAGCAAAGGGGTTTTGCTCGGACAGTCGGATGGCTACACCTTC | CASSKGVLLGQSDGYTF
TRBD1 | NA | TRBJ1-1 | TRBV2 | TGTGCCAGCAGGCTGACAGGGAGATACACTGAAGCTTTCTTT | CASRLTGRYTEAFF
NA | NA | TRBJ1-2 | TRBV28 | TGTGCCAGCAGCCGCCGCGGACACAGGGACGGCTATGGCTACACCTTC | CASSRRGHRDGYGYTF
NA | NA | TRBJ1-1 | TRBV6-5 | TGTGCCAGCAGCTCACGCAGGGACCCTCCTGAAGCTTTCTTT | CASSSRRDPPEAFF
TRBD1 | NA | TRBJ1-2 | TRBV9 | TGTGCCAGCAGCCCCCGGGACAGGGGATATGGCTACACCTTC | CASSPRDRGYGYTF
TRBD1 | NA | TRBJ2-7 | TRBV5-4 | TGTGCCAGCAGCTTGGACAGGGGCTACGAGCAGTACTTC | CASSLDRGYEQYF
NA | NA | TRBJ2-3 | TRBV9 | TGTGCCAGCAGCGGGGGGGACACAGATACGCAGTATTTT | CASSGGDTDTQYF
NA | NA | TRBJ2-1 | TRBV10-2 | TGCGCCAGCAGTGAGCTCGGTAGCGGACCGTACAATGAGCAGTTCTTC | CASSELGSGPYNEQFF
NA | NA | TRBJ1-2 | TRBV6-1 | TGTGCCAGCAGTGTGGGGTTCTATGGCTACACCTTC | CASSVGFYGYTF
NA | NA | TRBJ2-5 | TRBV7-8 | TGTGCCAGCAGCTTTGGGTACCAAGAGACCCAGTACTTC | CASSFGYQETQYF
TRBD1 | once | TRBJ2-7 | TRBV28 | TGTGCCAGCAGTCCGATGGGACAGGCCTACGAGCAGTACTTC | CASSPMGQAYEQYF
NA | medium-sized | TRBJ1-1 | TRBV12-5 | TGTGCTAGTTTAGAGGTATACGGCACTGAAGCTTTCTTT | CASLEVYGTEAFF
NA | NA | TRBJ2-5 | TRBV27 | TGTGCCAGCAGACGGGGACGGGGAGAGACCCAGTACTTC | CASRRGRGETQYF
TRBD2 | NA | TRBJ2-1 | TRBV18 | TGTGCCAGCTCACCAGGGGGACTAGCGGGGTCCTATGAGCAGTTCTTC | CASSPGGLAGSYEQFF
NA | NA | TRBJ2-2 | TRBV11-3 | TGTGCCAGCAGCCTAACAGCCAACACCGGGGAGCTGTTTTTT | CASSLTANTGELFF
NA | NA | TRBJ2-7 | TRBV13 | TGTGCCAGCAGCTCAGTCTACGAGCAGTACTTC | CASSSVYEQYF
NA | NA | TRBJ2-3 | TRBV6-1 | TGTGCCACCTTGCCTGGTGGGGCAGATACGCAGTATTTT | CATLPGGADTQYF
NA | NA | TRBJ1-2 | TRBV6-5 | TGTGCCAGCAGGGGGGCTCGTAGTGGCTACACCTTC | CASRGARSGYTF
NA | NA | TRBJ1-5 | TRBV6-5 | TGTGCCAGCAGGGCGTACGGAGGACAGCCCCAGCATTTT | CASRAYGGQPQHF
NA | NA | TRBJ1-5 | TRBV11-2 | TGTGCCAGCAGCAATGAAGGTCAGCCCCAGCATTTT | CASSNEGQPQHF
NA | NA | TRBJ1-2 | TRBV5-4 | TGTGCCAGCAGCTTGGACCGGCAGATCCATGGCTACACCTTC | CASSLDRQIHGYTF
NA | NA | TRBJ2-7 | TRBV6-5 | TGTGCCAGCAGGGAGACCGGGGCCTACGAGCAGTACTTC | CASRETGAYEQYF
NA | NA | TRBJ1-2 | TRBV19 | TGTGCCACAAAACCGGGACACTCTAACTATGGCTACACCTTC | CATKPGHSNYGYTF
NA | NA | TRBJ2-7 | TRBV6-1 | TGTGCCAGCAGCGTAGGTGGGACAAGGATTTACGAGCAGTACTTC | CASSVGGTRIYEQYF
NA | once | TRBJ2-2 | TRBV13 | TGTGCCAGCAGCTTACGGCGGTCGGGTCCTTTCAACACCGGGGAGCTGTTTTTT | CASSLRRSGPFNTGELFF
NA | NA | TRBJ2-2 | TRBV18 | TGTGCCAGCTCACCACAAAGGGGCCGCGGGGAGCTGTTTTTT | CASSPQRGRGELFF
TRBD1 | NA | TRBJ1-1 | TRBV29-1 | TGCAGCGTTGGGCCCGACAGGGGAGGGACTGAAGCTTTCTTT | CSVGPDRGGTEAFF